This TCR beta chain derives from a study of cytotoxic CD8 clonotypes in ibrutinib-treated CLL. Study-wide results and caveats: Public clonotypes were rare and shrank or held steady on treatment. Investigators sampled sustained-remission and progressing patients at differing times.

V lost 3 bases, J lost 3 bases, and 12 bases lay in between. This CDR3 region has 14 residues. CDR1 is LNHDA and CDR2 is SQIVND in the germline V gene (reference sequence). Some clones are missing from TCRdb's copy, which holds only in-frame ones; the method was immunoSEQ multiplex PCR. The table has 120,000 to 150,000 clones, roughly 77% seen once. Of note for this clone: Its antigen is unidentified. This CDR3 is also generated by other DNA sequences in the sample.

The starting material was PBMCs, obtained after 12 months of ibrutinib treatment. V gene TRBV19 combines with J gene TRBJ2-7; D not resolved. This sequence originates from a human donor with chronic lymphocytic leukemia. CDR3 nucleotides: TGTGCCAGTAGTATCTTGGCAGGCGGCTACGAGCAGTACTTC. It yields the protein CASSILAGGYEQYF.